This TCR beta chain comes out of a study of blood T cell repertoires in COVID-19. Study summary: Samples representing acute and convalescent COVID-19 were sourced from the United States, Italy and Spain. T cells, B-cell-depleted T cells, or PBMCs supplied cDNA or gDNA.

Germline V gene lookup returns CDR1 SGDLS and CDR2 YYNGEE. The CDR3 totals 15 residues. The ends lost 4 bases at V and 3 bases at J; junction bases unmatched: 7. Original methodology: Cell counts per sample came from amplifying reference gene primers. Data came from immunoSEQ multiplex PCR; TCRdb stores just in-frame clones and leaves some out. The V and J calls and clone size come from that table; D and trimming were worked out from the DNA. The repertoire holds 120,000 to 150,000 clones, with over 75% as singletons. The TCR was taken from a human donor in a cohort sampled during active COVID-19. Sequencing was performed on peripheral blood. The chain couples TRBV9 to TRBJ1-2; TRBD1 agrees at 9 bases. DNA of the CDR3: TGTGCCAGCAGCCCACCGACAGGGGGTGACTATGGCTACACCTTC. Encoded protein: CASSPPTGGDYGYTF. Complete variable domain (other parts from reference TRBV9 and TRBJ1-2): DSGVTQTPKHLITATGQRVTLRCSPRSGDLSVYWYQQSLDQGLQFLIQYYNGEERAKGNILERFSAQQFPDLHSELNLSSLELGDSALYFCASSPPTGGDYGYTFGSGTRLTVV.